The text below deals with one T cell receptor beta chain. The sample belongs to a study of shared clonotypes between healthy human individuals. PBMC DNA, left unsorted, was sequenced on ten immunoSEQ deep assay plates. Only in-frame clones appear in the TCRdb table, and some are missing; sequencing was by immunoSEQ multiplex PCR. The sample consists of some 470,000 clones, about three quarters of them appearing once. The clonotype comes from a woman in her 40s in good health. Some clones in this sample may be carry-over from other donors' samples. Sequencing was done on a sample of PBMCs.

CDR3 amino acids: CASSKELTGANYGYTF. The DNA for the CDR3 is TGTGCCAGCAGCAAAGAGTTGACAGGAGCTAACTATGGCTACACCTTC. The chain uses TRBV21-1 and TRBJ1-2; TRBD1 is taken as the D call from the table, unchecked against the DNA. TRBV21-1 constitutes a pseudogene. This CDR3 has 16 residues.